A selection of T cell receptor beta chains follows, all from one sample in a study of spatial heterogeneity in lung cancer. In TCRdb, the 5' RACE reads were re-called with MiXCR into one record per CDR3 protein. The sample includes around 6,400 distinct CDR3 sequences, around 7.1% of them seen just once. The specimen was lung tumor tissue, collected at surgery. The receptors shown here come from a male donor with early-stage non-small cell lung cancer. Both conserved end residues are part of each CDR3. D genes are given only for firm matches. Rows may omit the clone size; those that give it use once, few, many or a size class.

CDR3 length	V gene	D gene	clone size	J gene	CDR3 DNA	CDR3 protein
13	TRBV9	TRBD1	many	TRBJ2-1	TGTGCCAGCAGCGGGACAGGGAGGAATGAGCAGTTCTTC	CASSGTGRNEQFF
14	TRBV7-9	.	many	TRBJ2-3	TGTGCCAGCAGCCTTAGGCAGCCCATGGATACGCAGTATTTT	CASSLRQPMDTQYF
15	TRBV18	.	many	TRBJ1-5	TGTGCCAGCTCACCGGGACGGCTTAGCAATCAGCCCCAGCATTTT	CASSPGRLSNQPQHF
11	TRBV28	.	few	TRBJ2-7	TGTGCCAGCAGCCGATACGACGAGCAGTACTTC	CASSRYDEQYF
17	TRBV28	TRBD1	medium-sized	TRBJ2-7	TGTGCCAGCAGTTTATTGAGGTTGGGGACAGGCGGCGGCGAGCAGTACTTC	CASSLLRLGTGGGEQYF
10	TRBV19	.	many	TRBJ1-4	TGTGCCAGTAAGGATGAAAAACTGTTTTTT	CASKDEKLFF
15	TRBV7-2	.	many	TRBJ1-5	TGTGCCAGCAGTTGGGGGGATTTTAGCAATCAGCCCCAGCATTTT	CASSWGDFSNQPQHF
14	TRBV9	TRBD2	medium-sized	TRBJ2-3	TGTGCCAGCAGCGTCCGCGGGAGCCCAGATACGCAGTATTTT	CASSVRGSPDTQYF
16	TRBV6-6	TRBD1	many	TRBJ2-7	TGTGCCAGCAAACCGTCCTGGGACAGGGGGACCGACGAGCAGTACTTC	CASKPSWDRGTDEQYF
15	TRBV7-9	.	medium-sized	TRBJ2-1	TGTGCCAGCAGCGTCCAGGGGATCGTTAACAATGAGCAGTTCTTC	CASSVQGIVNNEQFF
17	TRBV28	TRBD1	many	TRBJ2-7	TGTGCCAGCAGTAAGAGGGACAGGGTGAGTGGCTCCTACGAGCAGTACTTC	CASSKRDRVSGSYEQYF
16	TRBV20-1	TRBD2	medium-sized	TRBJ2-1	TGCAGTGCTCGACCACCAGCGGGAGTATCCTACAATGAGCAGTTCTTC	CSARPPAGVSYNEQFF
14	TRBV20-1	.	many	TRBJ2-3	TGCAGTGCGCCAACTAGTGGCCCCACAGATACGCAGTATTTT	CSAPTSGPTDTQYF
11	TRBV10-3	.	many	TRBJ1-1	TGTGCCACCACTCCCGGGGGGCAAGCTTTCTTT	CATTPGGQAFF
14	TRBV20-1	.	medium-sized	TRBJ2-1	TGCAGTGCTAAGGACCGTAGCTCCTACAATGAGCAGTTCTTC	CSAKDRSSYNEQFF
17	TRBV28	.	many	TRBJ1-3	TGTGCCAGCAGTTCCAGCGGGACGGCTTACTCTGGAAACACCATATATTTT	CASSSSGTAYSGNTIYF
14	TRBV28	.	medium-sized	TRBJ1-4	TGTGCCAGCCTTACGGGGGGGTGGAATGAAAAACTGTTTTTT	CASLTGGWNEKLFF
12	TRBV7-8	.	medium-sized	TRBJ2-5	TGTGCCAGCAGCAGGGGTGAAGAGACCCAGTACTTC	CASSRGEETQYF
12	TRBV7-9	.	many	TRBJ2-3	TGTGCCAGCAGCTCCAGCGGAGATACGCAGTATTTT	CASSSSGDTQYF
12	TRBV5-1	.	many	TRBJ2-7	TGCGCCAGCAGCCCACCCGCTGGTGAGCAGTACTTC	CASSPPAGEQYF
14	TRBV6-2/TRBV6-3	.	medium-sized	TRBJ1-1	TGTGCCAGCAGTTCCGGCAGGGGGAACACTGAAGCTTTCTTT	CASSSGRGNTEAFF
16	TRBV23-1	TRBD1	medium-sized	TRBJ2-1	TGCGCCAGCAGCCAAAACAGGGGGCTATCCTACAATGAGCAGTTCTTC	CASSQNRGLSYNEQFF
15	TRBV9	TRBD1	many	TRBJ1-1	TGTGCCAGCAGCGTAGCTCCAGGGGGAAACACTGAAGCTTTCTTT	CASSVAPGGNTEAFF
15	TRBV15	.	many	TRBJ1-4	TGTGCCACCAGCAGATCAACAGGGTTTGAAGAAAAACTGTTTTTT	CATSRSTGFEEKLFF
13	TRBV12-3/TRBV12-4	.	.	TRBJ2-4	TGTGCCAGCAGTTTAAGGGGAGTCGGCATTCAGTACTTC	CASSLRGVGIQYF
15	TRBV28	.	many	TRBJ2-5	TGTGCCAGCAGTTTCGATTACGGATCCCAAGAGACCCAGTACTTC	CASSFDYGSQETQYF
17	TRBV4-2	TRBD1	medium-sized	TRBJ2-1	TGTGCCAGCAGCCAAGATGTGGGGACAGGGGTATACAATGAGCAGTTCTTC	CASSQDVGTGVYNEQFF
14	TRBV5-1	TRBD2	many	TRBJ2-1	TGCGCCAGCAGCTGGAGCGGGGGGCAAGATGAGCAGTTCTTC	CASSWSGGQDEQFF
13	TRBV10-3	.	many	TRBJ2-3	TGTGCCATCAGTCAGCCGAGCACAGATACGCAGTATTTT	CAISQPSTDTQYF
13	TRBV5-6	TRBD1	.	TRBJ2-3	TGTGCCAGCAGCTTATCAGGGGGAGATACGCAGTATTTT	CASSLSGGDTQYF
17	TRBV7-2	.	medium-sized	TRBJ1-6	TGTGCCAGCAACACCCCGAGAGGGGTGGGGGAGGATTCACCCCTCCACTTT	CASNTPRGVGEDSPLHF
12	TRBV29-1	.	medium-sized	TRBJ1-3	TGCAGCGTTCTTAGCTCTGGAAACACCATATATTTT	CSVLSSGNTIYF
11	TRBV11-2	.	many	TRBJ2-7	TGTGCCAGCATGAGGGCCTACGAGCAGTACTTC	CASMRAYEQYF
14	TRBV20-1	TRBD1	many	TRBJ2-1	TGCAGTGCTACCGGGACAGGGCTAGGGAATGAGCAGTTCTTC	CSATGTGLGNEQFF
14	TRBV6-2/TRBV6-3	.	.	TRBJ2-3	TGTGCCAGCAGGTGGTCGATAAGCACAGATACGCAGTATTTT	CASRWSISTDTQYF
14	TRBV12-3/TRBV12-4	TRBD2	medium-sized	TRBJ2-1	TGTGCCAGCAGAAGACTAGCGGGGGGTGATGAGCAGTTCTTC	CASRRLAGGDEQFF
15	TRBV24-1	.	medium-sized	TRBJ2-7	TGTGCCACCAGTGACCCGTCTAGACAGGTCTACGAGCAGTACTTC	CATSDPSRQVYEQYF
14	TRBV28	.	many	TRBJ1-5	TGTGCCAGCAGTTTGCCGGGGGACAATCAGCCCCAGCATTTT	CASSLPGDNQPQHF
16	TRBV2	.	medium-sized	TRBJ1-2	TGTGCCAGCAGTGACCGGCAGGGCAACCCAGGGGATGGCTACACCTTC	CASSDRQGNPGDGYTF
12	TRBV5-1	.	many	TRBJ2-5	TGCGCCAGCAGCTTGGACCAAGAGACCCAGTACTTC	CASSLDQETQYF
14	TRBV5-1	TRBD1	medium-sized	TRBJ1-6	TGCGCCAGCAGCTTGGTACAGGGGGATTCACCCCTCCACTTT	CASSLVQGDSPLHF
15	TRBV6-5	TRBD2	many	TRBJ2-7	TGTGCCAGCAGTCAACTAGCGGGGGACTCCTACGAGCAGTACTTC	CASSQLAGDSYEQYF
16	TRBV27	.	many	TRBJ2-1	TGTGCCAGCAGTTCCCTCCTAGGAGAGTCCTACAATGAGCAGTTCTTC	CASSSLLGESYNEQFF